Presented here are 3 T cell receptor beta chains from one specimen sequenced in a study of cytomegalovirus exposure and HLA in healthy donors. The PCR used 60 Vbeta and 13 Jbeta primers. Repertoires were generated with immunoSEQ multiplex PCR, while TCRdb's copy carries only in-frame clones and drops some. The sample consists of 200,000 to 250,000 clones, about 84% of them appearing once. Input material: PBMCs. The receptors here all came from a human donor in good health.

This clone was detected a few times. CDR3 region: CASSSGLTSGSIGDTQYF. CDR3 DNA sequence: TGTGCCAGCTCATCGGGCTTGACTAGCGGGAGCATAGGAGATACGCAGTATTTT. The chain has TRBV18 and TRBJ2-3; 12 nucleotides line up with TRBD2. CDR3 length: 18 residues. V lost 5 bases to trimming and J lost 5 bases; unmatched junction nucleotides: 14. Germline CDR1 is KGHSH and CDR2 is LQKENI. The full variable domain, completed using reference TRBV18 and TRBJ2-3, is NAGVMQNPRHLVRRRGQEARLRCSPMKGHSHVYWYRQLPEEGLKFMVYLQKENIIDESGMPKERFSAEFPKEGPSILRIQQVVRGDSAAYFCASSSGLTSGSIGDTQYFGPGTRLTVL.

The chain carries TRBV6-5 and TRBJ2-7, with TRBD2 identical over 7 bases. The J segment lost 6 bases and the V segment lost 6 bases, leaving 8 bases of the junction unmatched. The CDR3 consists of 13 residues. Germline loops: CDR1 MNHEY, CDR2 SVGAGI. The CDR3 DNA reads as TGTGCCAGCAGCCCTGGGACTACCCTCGAGCAGTACTTC. It encodes CASSPGTTLEQYF.

A few counts support this clone. The CDR3 bases are TGTGCCATCAGTGAGTCGCCACTCAATCAGCCCCAGCATTTT. Translating it yields CAISESPLNQPQHF. V and J are TRBV10-3 and TRBJ1-5, with no clear D. Germline V lookup: CDR1 ENHRY, CDR2 SYGVKD. Trimming removed 0 bases at V and 3 bases at J, with 6 bases between. The CDR3 spans 14 residues.